A selection of T cell receptor beta chains follows, all from one sample in a study of T cell responses to AZD1222 COVID-19 vaccine. The method was immunoSEQ multiplex PCR; TCRdb's version includes in-frame clones alone and lacks a portion of them. The profile shows fewer than 130,000 clones, approximately 96% of them singletons. The material sequenced was peripheral blood, taken on day 0 of AZD1222 vaccination. Receptor source: an adult in good health. Both conserved end residues are part of each CDR3. D genes are given only for firm matches. Only some rows state a clone size, as once, few, many or a class for expanded clones.

j_call d_call clone_size v_call cdr3_aa cdr3_nt
TRBJ1-2 - - TRBV10-3 CAISVSGTPNYGYTF TGTGCCATCAGTGTCTCCGGGACACCGAACTATGGCTACACCTTC
TRBJ2-1 - - TRBV3-1/TRBV3-2 CASSQDIGSSNEQFF TGTGCCAGCAGCCAAGATATCGGGAGTAGCAATGAGCAGTTCTTC
TRBJ2-1 TRBD2 once TRBV7-3 CASSSRGLANNEQFF TGTGCCAGCAGCTCAAGAGGACTAGCCAACAATGAGCAGTTCTTC
TRBJ2-7 - once TRBV3-1/TRBV3-2 CASSQSEGVYEQYF TGTGCCAGCAGCCAATCCGAGGGGGTCTACGAGCAGTACTTC
TRBJ1-2 TRBD1 - TRBV10-2 CATNDRGANYGYTF TGCGCCACCAATGACAGGGGAGCTAACTATGGCTACACCTTC
TRBJ2-1 - - TRBV4-2 CASSQDSLPNEQFF TGTGCCAGCAGCCAAGATTCCCTCCCCAATGAGCAGTTCTTC
TRBJ2-5 TRBD2 - TRBV7-2 CASSLPAGGGLETQYF TGTGCCAGCAGCTTACCTGCGGGAGGGGGTCTGGAGACCCAGTACTTC
TRBJ2-3 - - TRBV6-5 CASRDPGTDTQYF TGTGCCAGCAGGGATCCTGGCACAGATACGCAGTATTTT
TRBJ2-5 TRBD2 once TRBV6-5 CASSYRTSGGKETQYF TGTGCCAGCAGTTATCGGACTAGCGGGGGGAAAGAGACCCAGTACTTC
TRBJ1-2 - - TRBV19 CASSIRGANYGYTF TGTGCCAGTAGTATCAGAGGAGCTAACTATGGCTACACCTTC
TRBJ2-7 - - TRBV7-9 CASSLESGPSYEQYF TGTGCCAGCAGCTTAGAGTCCGGCCCCTCCTACGAGCAGTACTTC
TRBJ2-1 TRBD2 - TRBV4-2 CASSQVTQGAGDNEQFF TGTGCCAGCAGCCAAGTTACCCAGGGAGCGGGGGACAATGAGCAGTTCTTC
TRBJ1-1 TRBD1 once TRBV6-6 CASSFIQGAATEAFF TGTGCCAGCAGTTTCATACAGGGGGCGGCCACTGAAGCTTTCTTT
TRBJ1-2 - - TRBV7-9 CAGSWDGYGYTF TGTGCCGGCTCGTGGGACGGCTATGGCTACACCTTC
TRBJ1-2 - - TRBV2 CASSEGLGWYGYTF TGTGCCAGCAGTGAAGGCTTGGGCTGGTATGGCTACACCTTC
TRBJ2-2 - - TRBV7-3 CASSLANSGELFF TGTGCCAGCAGCTTGGCGAACTCCGGGGAGCTGTTTTTT
TRBJ1-1 - - TRBV6-4 CASRERGMNTEAFF TGTGCCAGCAGGGAGAGGGGGATGAACACTGAAGCTTTCTTT
TRBJ1-1 - - TRBV5-1 CASSLDLGMNTEAFF TGCGCCAGCAGCTTGGATCTGGGTATGAACACTGAAGCTTTCTTT
TRBJ2-7 - - TRBV25-1 CASSRGQAHEQYF TGTGCCAGCAGTCGCGGGCAGGCCCACGAGCAGTACTTC
TRBJ2-2 - - TRBV18 CASSPRGPGTPGELFF TGTGCCAGCTCACCCCGTGGTCCCGGCACACCCGGGGAGCTGTTTTTT
TRBJ2-3 - - TRBV19 CASEDRSTDTQYF TGTGCCAGTGAGGACAGAAGCACAGATACGCAGTATTTT
TRBJ2-6 - - TRBV2 CASSDFSGANVLTF TGTGCCAGCAGTGATTTCTCTGGGGCCAACGTCCTGACTTTC
TRBJ1-2 TRBD1 - TRBV15 CATSTNRGGDGYTF TGTGCCACCAGCACTAACAGGGGAGGAGATGGCTACACCTTC
TRBJ1-5 TRBD1 - TRBV5-1 CASSPGTGTSNQPQHF TGCGCCAGCAGCCCAGGGACAGGGACGAGCAATCAGCCCCAGCATTTT